These 10 T cell receptor beta chains were sequenced from one sample in a study of T cell changes during pregnancy in multiple sclerosis. TCRdb's table, derived via immunoSEQ multiplex PCR, lists solely in-frame clones and lacks some. The sample includes 81,000 or so clones, 90% to 95% of them seen just once. The sequencing here drew on PBMCs, taken in the first trimester of pregnancy. The source of these receptors is a female donor in good health, serving as a control in a pregnancy study. Some clones in this sample may be carry-over from other donors' samples.

For this clone: The identical CDR3 is also encoded by other nucleotide sequences in the sample. The V and J genes are TRBV6-4 and TRBJ2-3; 7 bases are shared with TRBD2. The J segment lost 0 bases and the V segment lost 3 bases, leaving 3 bases of the junction unmatched. The germline V gene encodes CDR1 MRHNA and CDR2 SNTAGT. There are 15 residues in the CDR3. The CDR3 is CASSESSGSTDTQYF. In DNA, the CDR3 is TGTGCCAGCAGTGAGTCTAGCGGAAGCACAGATACGCAGTATTTT.

This sequence joins TRBV5-1 and TRBJ1-1; D not certain. Trimming took off 0 bases at V and 4 bases at J, with 4 bases between the two ends. Germline-derived CDR1 and CDR2 are SGHRS and YFSETQ. The CDR3 consists of 12 residues. In DNA, the CDR3 is TGCGCCAGCAGCTTGGTCAGCACTGAAGCTTTCTTT. It yields the protein CASSLVSTEAFF. Full variable domain (outside the CDR3, taken from reference TRBV5-1 and TRBJ1-1): KAGVTQTPRYLIKTRGQQVTLSCSPISGHRSVSWYQQTPGQGLQFLFEYFSETQRNKGNFPGRFSGRQFSNSRSEMNVSTLELGDSALYLCASSLVSTEAFFGQGTRLTVV.

V and J are TRBV9 and TRBJ2-2; 11 bases are shared with TRBD2. Trimming cost V 0 bases and J 6 bases; bases outside gene matches: 4. Germline lookup yields CDR1 SGDLS and CDR2 YYNGEE. The CDR3 runs to 16 residues. The CDR3 protein is CASSVDSGRASGELFF. DNA for the CDR3: TGTGCCAGCAGCGTAGATAGCGGGAGGGCCTCCGGGGAGCTGTTTTTT.

The chain uses TRBV15 and TRBJ2-1; D is perhaps TRBD1 (6 bases). Between the trimmed V and J ends, which lost 5 bases and 9 bases, there was a span of 14 bases. Germline CDR1 LNHNV, CDR2 YYDKDF (reference sequence). The length of the CDR3 is 13 residues. CDR3 protein: CATSSDSFSEQFF. As DNA, the CDR3 is TGTGCCACCAGCTCGGACAGCTTCAGTGAGCAGTTCTTC.

This chain joins TRBV7-2 and TRBJ1-5; TRBD1 might be the D (6 bases). This CDR3 is built from 15 residues. Germline V gene lookup returns CDR1 SGHTA and CDR2 FQGNSA. V lost 6 bases, J lost 5 bases, and 17 bases lay in between. The CDR3 DNA is TGTGCCAGCAGGAGTAAGGTGGGGGGGCATCAGCCCCAGCATTTT. This translates into CASRSKVGGHQPQHF.

V gene TRBV5-1 combines with J gene TRBJ2-7; the match to TRBD2 covers 8 bases. Looked up from germline, CDR1 is SGHRS and CDR2 is YFSETQ. The CDR3 sequence is 16 residues long. J lost 2 bases, V lost 0 bases, and 7 bases had no gene match. The CDR3 nucleotides are TGCGCCAGCAGCTTGGGGGCGGGGGGACATACCTACGAGCAGTACTTC. This sequence encodes CASSLGAGGHTYEQYF. Looking up the rest from reference TRBV5-1 and TRBJ2-7 gives the full variable domain: KAGVTQTPRYLIKTRGQQVTLSCSPISGHRSVSWYQQTPGQGLQFLFEYFSETQRNKGNFPGRFSGRQFSNSRSEMNVSTLELGDSALYLCASSLGAGGHTYEQYFGPGTRLTVT.

V gene TRBV5-1 combines with J gene TRBJ2-2; 9 positions match TRBD1. The CDR3 contains 15 residues. V dropped 4 bases and J dropped 7; count of bases not matched to a gene: 8. Germline assignment: CDR1 SGHRS and CDR2 YFSETQ. CDR3 sequence reads: CASSPRTGDGGELFF. CDR3 bases: TGCGCCAGCAGCCCCAGGACAGGGGATGGCGGGGAGCTGTTTTTT.

The chain links TRBV4-3 to TRBJ1-2; weak D call: TRBD1 (5 bases). Germline values: CDR1 LGHNA, CDR2 YSLEER. Deletions cut 0 bases from V and 7 bases from J, with 15 bases between. The CDR3 sequence is 15 residues long. The CDR3 nucleotides are TGCGCCAGCAGCCAAGAGGGGCTCGGTATGTTTGGCTACACCTTC. Protein: CASSQEGLGMFGYTF.

CDR3 protein: CASSPHPQGAYEQYF. In nucleotides, the CDR3 is TGTGCCAGCTCACCACACCCACAGGGGGCATACGAGCAGTACTTC. The V call is TRBV18, the J call TRBJ2-7; the match to TRBD1 covers 9 bases. Germline trimming cut 1 base from V and 4 bases from J; bases unmatched to any gene: 5. This CDR3 is 15 amino acids long. Germline loops: CDR1 KGHSH, CDR2 LQKENI.

The V gene is TRBV15, the J gene TRBJ2-7, with 7 bases that match TRBD1. The germline gives CDR1 LNHNV, CDR2 YYDKDF (reference sequence). V was pared by 3 bases and J by 4 bases, with 3 bases of the junction left unmatched. The CDR3 consists of 13 residues. The CDR3 DNA sequence: TGTGCCACCAGCAGGGGACAGACGTACGAGCAGTACTTC. Protein sequence: CATSRGQTYEQYF.